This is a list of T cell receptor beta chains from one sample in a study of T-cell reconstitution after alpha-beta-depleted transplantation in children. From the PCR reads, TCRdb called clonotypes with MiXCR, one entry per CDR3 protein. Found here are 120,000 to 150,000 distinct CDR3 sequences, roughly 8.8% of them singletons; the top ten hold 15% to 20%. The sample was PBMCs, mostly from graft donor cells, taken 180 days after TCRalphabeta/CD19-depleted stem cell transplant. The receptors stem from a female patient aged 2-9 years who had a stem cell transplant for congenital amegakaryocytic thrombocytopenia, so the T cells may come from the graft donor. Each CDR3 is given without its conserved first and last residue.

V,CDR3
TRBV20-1,SAGGWGAWLGNQPQH
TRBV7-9,ASSPGTSYGYT
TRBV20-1,SANRGWTYEQY
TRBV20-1,SAGVGGGFYNEQF
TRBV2,ASALTGIPDTQY
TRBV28,ASSIPDTQY
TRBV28,ASTTPDMNTEAF
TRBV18,VSSVTSGEDTQY
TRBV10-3,AIRLGTGVISSYNEQF
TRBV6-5,ASSYAYNEQF
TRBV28,ASIGGYSNQPQH
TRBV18,ASSPALNTEAF
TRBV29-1,SVENNSENTEAF
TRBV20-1,RATEGRQPQH
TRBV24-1,ATSDSRQGGTGELF
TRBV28,ASITGMNTEAF
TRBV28,ASSFTRAGYYGYT
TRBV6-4,ASSTVKGEKLF
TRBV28,ASRTGSSGANVLT
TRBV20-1,SATGGLNTGELF
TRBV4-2,ASSQQTGESEKLF
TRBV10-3,AISESGPLTDTQY
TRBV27,ASSVGRGREETQY
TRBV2,ASGPGETQY
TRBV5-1,ASSGTGGKPTDTQY
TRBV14,ASSQGQGADTQY
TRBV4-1,ASSQTPSTDTQY
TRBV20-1,SARDPHGENTGELF
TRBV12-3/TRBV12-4,ASSLQGQGYGYT
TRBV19,ASSPRTGYNEQF
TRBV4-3,ASIQDSLAGADTQY
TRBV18,ASSQDRDTYEQY
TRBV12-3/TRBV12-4,ASRPTGFYGYT
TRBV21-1,ASSTTSGSSYEQY
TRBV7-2,ASSRDRGPETQY
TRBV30,AWSVNWRTGDTDTQY
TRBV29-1,SVGDRGPYGYT
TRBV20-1,SASSDTGVYSPLH
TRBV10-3,ATRTGAVNQPQH
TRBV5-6,ASSSLQSSYNEQF
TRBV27,ASSSQVADTQY
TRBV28,ASSFGRTLYEQY
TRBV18,ASAGSNQPQH
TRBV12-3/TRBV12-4,ASRGHRLTQNTEAF
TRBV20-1,SAPTGSPYEQY
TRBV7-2,ASSLERNYEQY
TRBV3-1,ASSQGMFRYSNTGELF
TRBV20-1,SARDGVAGWDEQF
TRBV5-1,ASSLGVDTEAF
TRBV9,ASSEGPWGYEQY
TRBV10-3,AISLGLAGDVV